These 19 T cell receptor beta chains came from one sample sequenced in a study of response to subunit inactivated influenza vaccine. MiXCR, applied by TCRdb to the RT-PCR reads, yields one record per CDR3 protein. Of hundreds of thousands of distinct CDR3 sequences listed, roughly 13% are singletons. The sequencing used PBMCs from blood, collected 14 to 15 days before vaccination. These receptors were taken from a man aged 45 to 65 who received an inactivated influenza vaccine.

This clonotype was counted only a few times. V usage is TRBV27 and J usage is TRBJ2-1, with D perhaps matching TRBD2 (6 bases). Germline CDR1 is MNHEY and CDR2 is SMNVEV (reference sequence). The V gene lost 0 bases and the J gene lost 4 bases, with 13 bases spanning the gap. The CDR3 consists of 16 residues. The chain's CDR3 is CASSLSGTPGYNEQFF. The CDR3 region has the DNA TGTGCCAGCAGTTTATCCGGGACTCCCGGATACAATGAGCAGTTCTTC.

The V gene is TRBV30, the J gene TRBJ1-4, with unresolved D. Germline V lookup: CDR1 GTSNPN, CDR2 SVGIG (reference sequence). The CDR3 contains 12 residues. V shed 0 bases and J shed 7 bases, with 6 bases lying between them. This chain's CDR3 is CAWSVVREKLFF. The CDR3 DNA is TGTGCCTGGAGTGTAGTACGTGAAAAACTGTTTTTT. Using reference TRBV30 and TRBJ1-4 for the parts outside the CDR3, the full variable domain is SQTIHQWPATLVQPVGSPLSLECTVEGTSNPNLYWYRQAAGRGLQLLFYSVGIGQISSEVPQNLSASRPQDRQFILSSKKLLLSDSGFYLCAWSVVREKLFFGSGTQLSVL.

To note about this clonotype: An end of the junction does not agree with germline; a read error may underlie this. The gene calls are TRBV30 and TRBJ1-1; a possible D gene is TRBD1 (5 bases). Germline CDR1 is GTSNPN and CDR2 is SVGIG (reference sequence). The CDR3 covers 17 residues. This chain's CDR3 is CAWSVPGRATMNTEAFF. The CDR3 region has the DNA TGTGCCTGGAGTGTACCGGGGCGTGCGACAATGAACACTGAAGCGTTCTTT.

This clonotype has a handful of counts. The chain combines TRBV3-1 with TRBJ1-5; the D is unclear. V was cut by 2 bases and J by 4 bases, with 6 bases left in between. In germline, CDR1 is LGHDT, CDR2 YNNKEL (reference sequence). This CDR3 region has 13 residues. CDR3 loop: CASSQSRNQPQHF. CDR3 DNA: TGTGCCAGCAGCCAATCCAGAAATCAGCCCCAGCATTTT.

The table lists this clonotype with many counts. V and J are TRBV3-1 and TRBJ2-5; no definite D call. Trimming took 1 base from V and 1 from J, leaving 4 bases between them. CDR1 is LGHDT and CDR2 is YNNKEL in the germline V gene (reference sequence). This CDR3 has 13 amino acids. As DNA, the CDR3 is TGTGCCAGCAGCCAAGCGCTCCAAGAGACCCAGTACTTC. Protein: CASSQALQETQYF.

The chain's CDR3 is CASSSPLGAGSTDTQYF. The CDR3 nucleotides read TGTGCCAGCAGTTCCCCCTTGGGGGCCGGGAGCACAGATACGCAGTATTTT. V is TRBV28 and J is TRBJ2-3; a weak D match, TRBD1 (6 bases). Germline V gene data show CDR1 as MDHEN and CDR2 as SYDVKM. V lost 4 bases and J lost 0, with 17 bases in between. The CDR3 extends over 17 amino acids.

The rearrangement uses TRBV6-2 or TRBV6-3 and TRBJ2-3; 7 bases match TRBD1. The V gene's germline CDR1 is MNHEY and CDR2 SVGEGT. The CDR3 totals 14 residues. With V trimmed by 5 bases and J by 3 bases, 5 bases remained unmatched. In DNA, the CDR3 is TGTGCCAGCAGTGAGGACAGGCCTACAGATACGCAGTATTTT. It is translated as CASSEDRPTDTQYF.

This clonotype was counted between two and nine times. In DNA, the CDR3 is TGTGCCATCAGTGTGGGGGGAGCGGTCACTGAAGCTTTCTTT. The encoded protein is CAISVGGAVTEAFF. This chain links TRBV10-3 with TRBJ1-1; tentatively, D is TRBD1 (5 bases). Germline values: CDR1 ENHRY, CDR2 SYGVKD. The CDR3 has 14 residues. V lost 4 bases and J 4 bases, leaving 13 bases between the germline ends.

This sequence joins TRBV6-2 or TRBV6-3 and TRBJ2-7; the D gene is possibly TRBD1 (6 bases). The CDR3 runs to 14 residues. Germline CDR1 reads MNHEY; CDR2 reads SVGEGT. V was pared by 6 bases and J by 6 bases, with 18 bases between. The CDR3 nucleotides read TGTGCCAGCAGAGAACCCTCTCAGGGGCTCGAGCAGTACTTC. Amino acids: CASREPSQGLEQYF.

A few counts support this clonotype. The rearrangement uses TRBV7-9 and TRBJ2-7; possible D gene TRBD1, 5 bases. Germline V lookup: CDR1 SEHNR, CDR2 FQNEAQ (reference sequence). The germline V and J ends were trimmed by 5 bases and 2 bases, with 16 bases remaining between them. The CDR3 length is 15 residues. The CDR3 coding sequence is TGTGCCAGCAGCCCAGACAGATTTTCAACCTACGAGCAGTACTTC. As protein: CASSPDRFSTYEQYF.

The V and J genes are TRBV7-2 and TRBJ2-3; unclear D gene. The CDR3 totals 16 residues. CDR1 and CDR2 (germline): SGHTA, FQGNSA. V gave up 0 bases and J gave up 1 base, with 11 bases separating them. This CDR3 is CASSLAVPWGTDTQYF. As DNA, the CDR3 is TGTGCCAGCAGCTTAGCGGTCCCCTGGGGCACAGATACGCAGTATTTT.

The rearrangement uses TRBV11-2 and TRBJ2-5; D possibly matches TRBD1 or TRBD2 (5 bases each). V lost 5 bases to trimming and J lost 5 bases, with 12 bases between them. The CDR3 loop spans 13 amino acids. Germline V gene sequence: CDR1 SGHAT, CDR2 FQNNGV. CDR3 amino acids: CASSKEWGETQYF. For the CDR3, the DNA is TGTGCCAGCAGCAAGGAGTGGGGGGAGACCCAGTACTTC.

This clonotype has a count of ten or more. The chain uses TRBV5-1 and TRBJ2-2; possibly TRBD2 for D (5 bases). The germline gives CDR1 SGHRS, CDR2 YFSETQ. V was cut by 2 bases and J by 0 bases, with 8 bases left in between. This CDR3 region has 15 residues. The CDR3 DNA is TGCGCCAGCAGCTTCGGGAACGCGAACACCGGGGAGCTGTTTTTT. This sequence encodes CASSFGNANTGELFF.

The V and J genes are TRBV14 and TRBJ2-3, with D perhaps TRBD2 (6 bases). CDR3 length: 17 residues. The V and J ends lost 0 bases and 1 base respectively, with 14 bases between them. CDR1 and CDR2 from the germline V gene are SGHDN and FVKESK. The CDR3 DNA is TGTGCCAGCAGCCAAGATTGGCGGGACTTCGGCACAGATACGCAGTATTTT. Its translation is CASSQDWRDFGTDTQYF.

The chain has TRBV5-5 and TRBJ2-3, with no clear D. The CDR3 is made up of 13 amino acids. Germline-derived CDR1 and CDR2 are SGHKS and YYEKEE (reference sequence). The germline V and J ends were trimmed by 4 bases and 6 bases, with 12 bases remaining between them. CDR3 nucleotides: TGTGCCAGCAGCCGCTCCTTCGGGGATACGCAGTATTTT. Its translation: CASSRSFGDTQYF.

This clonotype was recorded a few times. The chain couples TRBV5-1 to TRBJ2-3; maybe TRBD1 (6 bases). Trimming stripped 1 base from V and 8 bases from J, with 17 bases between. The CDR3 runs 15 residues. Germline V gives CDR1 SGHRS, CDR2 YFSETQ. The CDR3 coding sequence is TGCGCCAGCAGCTTGTCCTCCGAACAGGGAGCTACGCAGTATTTT. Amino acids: CASSLSSEQGATQYF.

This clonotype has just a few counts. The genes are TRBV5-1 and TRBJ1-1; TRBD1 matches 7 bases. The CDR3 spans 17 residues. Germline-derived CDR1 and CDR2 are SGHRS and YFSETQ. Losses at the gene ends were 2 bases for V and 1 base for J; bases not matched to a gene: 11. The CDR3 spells CASSFDTGRGPNTEAFF. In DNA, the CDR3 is TGCGCCAGCAGCTTCGATACGGGAAGGGGGCCGAACACTGAAGCTTTCTTT.

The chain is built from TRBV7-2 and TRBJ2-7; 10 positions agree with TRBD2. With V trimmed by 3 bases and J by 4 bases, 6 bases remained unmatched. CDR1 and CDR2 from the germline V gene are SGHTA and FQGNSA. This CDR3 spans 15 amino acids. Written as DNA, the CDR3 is TGTGCCAGCAGCTTTATTTTAGCGGGAGGATACGAGCAGTACTTC. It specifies CASSFILAGGYEQYF.

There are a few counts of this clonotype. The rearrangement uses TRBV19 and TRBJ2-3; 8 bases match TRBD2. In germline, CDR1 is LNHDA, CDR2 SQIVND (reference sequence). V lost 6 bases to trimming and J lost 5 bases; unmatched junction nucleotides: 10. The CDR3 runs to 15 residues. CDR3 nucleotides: TGTGCCAGTAGATTTAGCGGGAAGAGGGGAGATACGCAGTATTTT. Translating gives CASRFSGKRGDTQYF. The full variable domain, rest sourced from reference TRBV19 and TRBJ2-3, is DGGITQSPKYLFRKEGQNVTLSCEQNLNHDAMYWYRQDPGQGLRLIYYSQIVNDFQKGDIAEGYSVSREKKESFPLTVTSAQKNPTAFYLCASRFSGKRGDTQYFGPGTRLTVL.